The 3 T cell receptor beta chains below were found in one sample sequenced in a study of blood T cell repertoires in COVID-19 (dated by TCRdb to the early 2020s). Library preparation used the immunoSEQ multiplex PCR assay. TCRdb limited this immuneACCESS table to in-frame rearrangements with V and J called. A share of clones is missing; checked studies link under half to unresolved V genes, and the rest is unexplained. The table for this sample lists about 330,000 clones; around 89% of them were counted only once. The leading ten clones occupy around 6.6% of the sample. Sequenced: peripheral blood. Every receptor here comes from a man between 18 and 35 years old who had recovered from COVID-19.

J is TRBJ1-1 and V is TRBV7-9, with TRBD1 matching over 9 bases. Germline V gene sequence: CDR1 SEHNR, CDR2 FQNEAQ (reference sequence). Trimming removed 1 base from V and 5 bases from J; junction bases left unmatched: 8. This CDR3 spans 16 amino acids. CDR3 protein: CASSLGGTGSGTEAFF. CDR3 in DNA: TGTGCCAGCAGCTTAGGGGGGACAGGGAGTGGGACTGAAGCTTTCTTT.

CDR3 sequence (DNA): TGTGCCAGCACCCCGACAGGGGACACTGAAGCTTTCTTT. Translation gives CASTPTGDTEAFF. This sequence joins TRBV6-5 and TRBJ1-1; 8 bases match TRBD1. This CDR3 comprises 13 residues. CDR1 and CDR2 from the germline V gene are MNHEY and SVGAGI. J gave up 3 bases and V 7 bases, and 4 bases lay outside the gene matches.

The chain uses TRBV12-3 or TRBV12-4 and TRBJ2-3; tentatively, D is TRBD2 (6 bases). There are 13 residues in the CDR3. With 3 bases removed from V and 4 bases from J, the gap between germline ends came to 8 bases. CDR3 coding DNA: TGTGCCAGCAGTTTCAGGGAGGCAGATACGCAGTATTTT. Protein sequence: CASSFREADTQYF.